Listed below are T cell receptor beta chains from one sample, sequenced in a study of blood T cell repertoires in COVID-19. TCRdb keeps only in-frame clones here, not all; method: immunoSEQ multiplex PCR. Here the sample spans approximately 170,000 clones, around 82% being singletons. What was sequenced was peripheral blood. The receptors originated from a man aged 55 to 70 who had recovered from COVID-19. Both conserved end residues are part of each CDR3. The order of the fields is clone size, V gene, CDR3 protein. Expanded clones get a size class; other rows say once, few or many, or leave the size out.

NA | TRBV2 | CASSDRGIGYGYTF
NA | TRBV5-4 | CASSDGTGGFTEAFF
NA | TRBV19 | CASSREILAGKFSNTGELFF
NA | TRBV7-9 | CASSLKRGTGINSPLHF
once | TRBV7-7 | CASSLRDRANTGELFF
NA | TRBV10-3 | CATAGGGGTEAFF
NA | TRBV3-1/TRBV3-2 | CASSLLSGAGNTIYF
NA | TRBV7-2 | CASSLVAGGIYNEQFF
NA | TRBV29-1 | CSVAGQEPYEQYF
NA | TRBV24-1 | CATSDPTGINQPQHF
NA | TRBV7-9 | CASSLGVLRAFF
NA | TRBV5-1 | CASTRGSSNTEAFF
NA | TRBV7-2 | CASTLANPLNTEAFF
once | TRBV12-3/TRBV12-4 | CASSRDSQGYTF
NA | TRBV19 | CASSTRRDLTDTQYF
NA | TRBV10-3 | CATETGSGTGELFF
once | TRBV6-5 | CASRKGGDEKLFF
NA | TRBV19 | CASSIREGQVDTQYF
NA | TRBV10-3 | CAISAGLASNEQFF
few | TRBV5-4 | CASRQTGNYGYTF
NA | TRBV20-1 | CSASQTGTGYEQYF
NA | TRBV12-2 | CASRLGRIPVYEQYF
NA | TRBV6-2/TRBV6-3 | CASSYQSGRVETQYF
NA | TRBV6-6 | CASSTGQLNTEAFF
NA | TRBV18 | CASSPRTGSTDTQYF
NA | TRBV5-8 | CASSSGYSSNQPQHF
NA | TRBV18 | CASSRGGSQETQYF
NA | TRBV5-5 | CASSSFSGAEQYF
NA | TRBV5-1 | CASSSENRGQDEQYF